The next 29 T cell receptor beta chains were all read from a single sample in a study of OX40 agonist ivuxolimab in advanced cancers. The protocol was immunoSEQ multiplex PCR, while the TCRdb copy is restricted to in-frame clones and leaves out a portion. The sample carries approximately 74,000 clones, over 75% recorded once. The starting material was CD4+ or CD8+ T cells sorted from blood, obtained in a trial of the OX40 agonist ivuxolimab. These receptors were obtained from an adult with an advanced solid tumor such as melanoma, head and neck, liver or kidney cancer.

This clone was recorded a few times. The rearrangement joins TRBV5-6 to TRBJ1-2, with 8 positions matching TRBD1. The V gene's germline CDR1 is SGHDT and CDR2 YYEEEE. V trimming: 4 bases; J trimming: 7 bases; junction bases outside the gene matches: 6. CDR3 length equals 13 residues. This CDR3 is CASSPQGGLGYTF. CDR3 DNA: TGTGCCAGCAGCCCACAGGGGGGTCTTGGCTACACCTTC.

The chain is built from TRBV5-8 and TRBJ1-1, with D possibly matching TRBD1 (5 bases). Germline values: CDR1 SGHTS, CDR2 YDEGEE. This CDR3 comprises 16 residues. The ends were cut back, 0 bases at V and 4 bases at J, with 16 bases in the middle. The CDR3 DNA is TGTGCCAGCAGCTTGGGGACCTGGACACGTCCCACTGAAGCTTTCTTT. Its translation: CASSLGTWTRPTEAFF.

This rearrangement joins TRBV5-1 to TRBJ1-2; a possible D gene is TRBD1 (6 bases). Germline assignment: CDR1 SGHRS and CDR2 YFSETQ. Trimming removed 4 bases from V and 4 bases from J, with 14 bases in between. This CDR3 has 14 residues. CDR3 protein: CASSTSTGPYGYTF. The CDR3 DNA reads TGCGCCAGCAGCACGTCGACAGGCCCCTATGGCTACACCTTC.

The chain employs TRBV2 and TRBJ2-3, with a tentative D call TRBD2 (5 bases). Deletions cut 7 bases from V and 6 bases from J, with 11 bases between. The germline V gene encodes CDR1 SNHLY and CDR2 FYNNEI. The CDR3 is 12 amino acids. CDR3 bases: TGTGCCAGCAACGGGCCGGGGGATACGCAGTATTTT. Residues: CASNGPGDTQYF.

Written as DNA, the CDR3 is TGTGCCAGTAACAAGGGACTAGCGGGAGAGACCCAGTACTTC. Amino acids: CASNKGLAGETQYF. The chain links TRBV19 to TRBJ2-5; 12 bases agree with TRBD2. The germline V gene has CDR1 LNHDA and CDR2 SQIVND (reference sequence). Trimming took 7 bases from V and 4 from J; bases not matched to a gene: 4. The CDR3 totals 14 residues.

The genes are TRBV30 and TRBJ2-1, with D perhaps TRBD1 (6 bases). Germline V CDR1 and CDR2: GTSNPN, SVGIG (reference sequence). CDR3 size: 14 residues. Trimming shortened V by 1 base and J by 8 bases, and 15 bases separated the two germline ends. CDR3 residues: CAWSAHRVVDEQFF. DNA of the CDR3: TGTGCCTGGAGTGCCCACAGGGTAGTGGATGAGCAGTTCTTC.

The chain employs TRBV19 and TRBJ1-5; possible D gene TRBD1, 6 bases. V shed 5 bases and J shed 3 bases, with 14 bases lying between them. From germline, CDR1 is LNHDA and CDR2 SQIVND (reference sequence). CDR3 length: 15 amino acids. The CDR3 loop is CASSRAGETNQPQHF. As DNA, the CDR3 is TGTGCCAGTAGTCGGGCAGGGGAGACCAATCAGCCCCAGCATTTT.

This chain links TRBV18 with TRBJ1-2; 7 nucleotides align to TRBD1. The V and J ends lost 3 bases and 4 bases, in that order; junction bases with no gene match: 8. Germline CDR1 KGHSH, CDR2 LQKENI. The length of the CDR3 is 15 residues. For the CDR3, the DNA is TGTGCCAGCTCACCGGACAGGACGGTCGGCTATGGCTACACCTTC. Translated, it gives CASSPDRTVGYGYTF.

This sequence joins TRBV5-1 and TRBJ2-1, with D possibly being TRBD2 (5 bases). V gave up 4 bases and J gave up 6 bases, with 14 bases separating them. The CDR3 extends over 14 amino acids. Germline-derived CDR1 and CDR2 are SGHRS and YFSETQ. As DNA, the CDR3 is TGCGCCAGCAGCACACAGCACCGGGGCAATGAGCAGTTCTTC. This sequence encodes CASSTQHRGNEQFF.

The rearrangement joins TRBV2 to TRBJ2-2; 9 bases map to TRBD1. Germline-derived CDR1 and CDR2 are SNHLY and FYNNEI. V trimming: 6 bases; J trimming: 5 bases; junction bases outside the gene matches: 10. This CDR3 has 16 residues. This CDR3 reads CASRRQGEGWTGELFF. CDR3 DNA sequence: TGTGCCAGCAGAAGACAGGGGGAGGGTTGGACCGGGGAGCTGTTTTTT.

The V gene is TRBV18, the J gene TRBJ1-3, with TRBD1 matching over 9 bases. CDR3 length: 15 residues. The germline V gene has CDR1 KGHSH and CDR2 LQKENI. J gave up 3 bases and V 4 bases, and 4 bases lay outside the gene matches. Here the CDR3 DNA reads TGTGCCAGCTCACTCGGACAGGGGAATGGAAACACCATATATTTT. Protein sequence: CASSLGQGNGNTIYF.

The rearrangement joins TRBV7-9 to TRBJ2-1; TRBD2 aligns across 8 bases. The CDR3 has 15 amino acids. After removal of 5 bases from V and 8 bases from J, the junction contained 11 bases not matched to a gene. Per germline, CDR1 SEHNR and CDR2 FQNEAQ (reference sequence). This CDR3 is CASSITSGPGDEQFF. The DNA for the CDR3 is TGTGCCAGCAGCATAACTAGCGGTCCAGGGGATGAGCAGTTCTTC.

CDR3 sequence (DNA): TGTGCCAGCAGCTCTCCTGGGGCAGGGGAGGAGACCCAGTACTTC. It yields the protein CASSSPGAGEETQYF. The rearrangement links TRBV6-5 to TRBJ2-5; D perhaps matches TRBD1 (6 bases). The germline V and J ends were trimmed by 6 bases and 5 bases, with 19 bases remaining between them. Per the germline V gene, CDR1 is MNHEY and CDR2 is SVGAGI. This CDR3 has 15 residues.

The CDR3 DNA reads as TGTGCCAGCAGCTTAGACGGACTAGCGAGCAATGAGCAGTTCTTC. This translates into CASSLDGLASNEQFF. The chain employs TRBV7-8 and TRBJ2-1; 9 positions agree with TRBD2. The CDR3 spans 15 residues. V lost 1 base, J lost 6 bases, and 4 bases stayed unmatched. From germline, CDR1 is SGHVS and CDR2 FQNEAQ.

The J gene is TRBJ2-1, the V gene TRBV28; unclear D gene. Germline V gene data show CDR1 as MDHEN and CDR2 as SYDVKM. V was trimmed by 6 bases and J by 5 bases, leaving 17 bases between them. The CDR3 length is 15 residues. The CDR3 region is CASRPRSRINNEQFF. CDR3 nucleotide sequence: TGTGCCAGCAGGCCTAGGTCCAGGATCAACAATGAGCAGTTCTTC.

This clone appeared once. A junction end diverges from the germline sequence, so it may reflect a read error. The chain couples TRBV2 to TRBJ2-7; TRBD2 aligns across 9 bases. Germline V gene sequence: CDR1 SNHLY, CDR2 FYNNEI. This CDR3 is 15 amino acids long. CDR3 amino acids: CASSPTSGASNEQYF. The CDR3 nucleotides are TGTGCCAGCAGCCCGACTAGCGGTGCCTCCAACGAGCAGTACTTC.

The chain is built from TRBV5-1 and TRBJ1-2; D is uncertain. The CDR3 has 14 residues. Germline V gives CDR1 SGHRS, CDR2 YFSETQ. The V gene lost 0 bases and the J gene lost 4 bases, with 10 bases spanning the gap. The CDR3 here is CASSLGRAFYGYTF. CDR3 nucleotide sequence: TGCGCCAGCAGCTTGGGGCGGGCTTTCTATGGCTACACCTTC.

The rearrangement joins TRBV6-5 to TRBJ1-1; TRBD1 matches at 10 bases. Germline V CDR1 and CDR2: MNHEY, SVGAGI. With 5 bases clipped from V and 10 bases from J, the junction kept 7 bases outside the gene matches. The CDR3 loop spans 13 amino acids. The CDR3 reads CASSPDRGLGAFF. The CDR3 region has the DNA TGTGCCAGCAGTCCGGACAGGGGGTTAGGAGCTTTCTTT.

The chain carries TRBV19 and TRBJ2-1; 9 bases are shared with TRBD2. J was trimmed by 2 bases and V by 5 bases; bases with no gene match: 4. This CDR3 has 15 amino acids. CDR1 is LNHDA, CDR2 SQIVND, per germline (reference sequence). CDR3 residues: CASSPGTSPYNEQFF. The CDR3 bases are TGTGCCAGTAGTCCTGGGACTAGCCCCTACAATGAGCAGTTCTTC.

Of note for this clone: Other DNA sequences in the same sample also yield this CDR3. This chain joins TRBV6-5 and TRBJ1-1; D uncertain. Germline V gene sequence: CDR1 MNHEY, CDR2 SVGAGI. The CDR3 covers 13 residues. V lost 4 bases and J lost 1, with 7 bases in between. CDR3 residues: CASSLQRNTEAFF. The CDR3 DNA is TGTGCCAGCAGTTTGCAAAGGAACACTGAAGCTTTCTTT.

The chain employs TRBV27 and TRBJ2-7; the D gene is possibly TRBD2 (6 bases). The CDR3 contains 14 residues. The V end was cut by 5 bases, the J end by 2 bases, with 13 bases between. CDR1 is MNHEY, CDR2 SMNVEV, per germline (reference sequence). CDR3 coding DNA: TGTGCCAGCAGTCCCCGTCAGCGGGCCTACGAGCAGTACTTC. The encoded protein is CASSPRQRAYEQYF.

The chain employs TRBV7-2 and TRBJ1-2, with D uncertain. V lost 5 bases to trimming and J lost 5 bases, with 18 bases between them. CDR3 size: 15 residues. Per germline, CDR1 SGHTA and CDR2 FQGNSA. CDR3 amino acids: CASSPGPPVRYGYTF. CDR3 DNA sequence: TGTGCCAGCAGCCCCGGACCACCTGTGAGGTATGGCTACACCTTC.

The V and J genes are TRBV7-2 and TRBJ1-5; 7 positions agree with TRBD1. CDR1 SGHTA and CDR2 FQGNSA come from the germline V gene. This CDR3 is built from 14 residues. V lost 5 bases to trimming and J lost 4 bases; unmatched junction nucleotides: 5. CDR3 DNA: TGTGCCAGCAGCCTGGACAGGAGGAATCAGCCCCAGCATTTT. Its translation: CASSLDRRNQPQHF.

For the CDR3, the DNA is TGTGCCAGTAGTATAGCAACAGGGTCTACCTATGGCTACACCTTC. Protein: CASSIATGSTYGYTF. V is TRBV19 and J is TRBJ1-2; the D gene is possibly TRBD1 (6 bases). Germline loops: CDR1 LNHDA, CDR2 SQIVND (reference sequence). This CDR3 has 15 residues. Deletions cut 1 base from V and 4 bases from J, with 13 bases between.

The chain joins TRBV6-6 to TRBJ2-7; 9 bases are a match to TRBD1. Germline loops: CDR1 MNHNY, CDR2 SVGAGI (reference sequence). The CDR3 extends over 14 amino acids. Trimming removed 4 bases from V and 1 base from J; junction bases left unmatched: 2. The chain's CDR3 is CASSSGQGSYEQYF. As DNA, the CDR3 is TGTGCCAGCAGTTCGGGACAGGGATCCTACGAGCAGTACTTC.

The chain is built from TRBV5-4 and TRBJ1-2; 11 bases are a match to TRBD1. The CDR3 is made up of 15 amino acids. V trimming: 5 bases; J trimming: 2 bases; junction bases outside the gene matches: 5. Germline V lookup: CDR1 SGHNT, CDR2 YYREEE (reference sequence). The CDR3 is CASSYGTGGNYGYTF. DNA of the CDR3: TGTGCCAGCAGTTACGGGACAGGGGGAAACTATGGCTACACCTTC.

The chain carries TRBV5-6 and TRBJ2-5; D is ambiguous. Trimming left V 2 bases short and J 5 bases short, with 7 bases between. This CDR3 comprises 12 residues. Germline values: CDR1 SGHDT, CDR2 YYEEEE. DNA for the CDR3: TGTGCCAGCAGCTTTATAGAGGAGACCCAGTACTTC. Protein: CASSFIEETQYF.

This rearrangement joins TRBV7-2 to TRBJ2-1; D is unresolved. This CDR3 contains 15 residues. Trimming removed 2 bases from V and 0 bases from J, with 8 bases in between. Germline CDR1 is SGHTA and CDR2 is FQGNSA. CDR3 DNA sequence: TGTGCCAGCAGCTTACACCGAAGCTCCTACAATGAGCAGTTCTTC. Amino acid sequence: CASSLHRSSYNEQFF. The full variable domain, completed using reference TRBV7-2 and TRBJ2-1, is GAGVSQSPSNKVTEKGKDVELRCDPISGHTALYWYRQSLGQGLEFLIYFQGNSAPDKSGLPSDRFSAERTGGSVSTLTIQRTQQEDSAVYLCASSLHRSSYNEQFFGPGTRLTVL.

The chain employs TRBV7-2 and TRBJ2-1; D is undetermined. The CDR3 is 11 residues long. Germline loops: CDR1 SGHTA, CDR2 FQGNSA. V lost 1 base and J lost 6, with 1 base in between. CDR3 DNA: TGTGCCAGCAGCTTAGGCAATGAGCAGTTCTTC. Protein product: CASSLGNEQFF.